This T cell receptor (beta chain) is from a study of T cell responses to AZD1222 COVID-19 vaccine. As concerns this clone: As yet, its antigen is unknown.

Clones were read by immunoSEQ multiplex PCR, and TCRdb kept only the in-frame ones, dropping some. The sample carries approximately 150,000 clones, around 88% recorded once. Study results and limitations: The study reported that nearly half of spike-specific TCRs target unmutated variant regions. Baseline testing showed seropositivity in only six AZD1222 recipients.

The CDR3 covers 14 residues. V was pared by 6 bases and J by 3 bases, with 15 bases between. CDR1 is MNHEY, CDR2 SVGAGI, per germline. Sequences were derived from peripheral blood, sampled on day 0 of AZD1222 vaccination. This receptor was identified in an adult in good health. J is TRBJ2-7 and V is TRBV6-5, with D perhaps matching TRBD1 (6 bases). The CDR3: CASRGDRNFYEQYF. The DNA for the CDR3 is TGTGCCAGCAGGGGAGACAGGAACTTCTACGAGCAGTACTTC.